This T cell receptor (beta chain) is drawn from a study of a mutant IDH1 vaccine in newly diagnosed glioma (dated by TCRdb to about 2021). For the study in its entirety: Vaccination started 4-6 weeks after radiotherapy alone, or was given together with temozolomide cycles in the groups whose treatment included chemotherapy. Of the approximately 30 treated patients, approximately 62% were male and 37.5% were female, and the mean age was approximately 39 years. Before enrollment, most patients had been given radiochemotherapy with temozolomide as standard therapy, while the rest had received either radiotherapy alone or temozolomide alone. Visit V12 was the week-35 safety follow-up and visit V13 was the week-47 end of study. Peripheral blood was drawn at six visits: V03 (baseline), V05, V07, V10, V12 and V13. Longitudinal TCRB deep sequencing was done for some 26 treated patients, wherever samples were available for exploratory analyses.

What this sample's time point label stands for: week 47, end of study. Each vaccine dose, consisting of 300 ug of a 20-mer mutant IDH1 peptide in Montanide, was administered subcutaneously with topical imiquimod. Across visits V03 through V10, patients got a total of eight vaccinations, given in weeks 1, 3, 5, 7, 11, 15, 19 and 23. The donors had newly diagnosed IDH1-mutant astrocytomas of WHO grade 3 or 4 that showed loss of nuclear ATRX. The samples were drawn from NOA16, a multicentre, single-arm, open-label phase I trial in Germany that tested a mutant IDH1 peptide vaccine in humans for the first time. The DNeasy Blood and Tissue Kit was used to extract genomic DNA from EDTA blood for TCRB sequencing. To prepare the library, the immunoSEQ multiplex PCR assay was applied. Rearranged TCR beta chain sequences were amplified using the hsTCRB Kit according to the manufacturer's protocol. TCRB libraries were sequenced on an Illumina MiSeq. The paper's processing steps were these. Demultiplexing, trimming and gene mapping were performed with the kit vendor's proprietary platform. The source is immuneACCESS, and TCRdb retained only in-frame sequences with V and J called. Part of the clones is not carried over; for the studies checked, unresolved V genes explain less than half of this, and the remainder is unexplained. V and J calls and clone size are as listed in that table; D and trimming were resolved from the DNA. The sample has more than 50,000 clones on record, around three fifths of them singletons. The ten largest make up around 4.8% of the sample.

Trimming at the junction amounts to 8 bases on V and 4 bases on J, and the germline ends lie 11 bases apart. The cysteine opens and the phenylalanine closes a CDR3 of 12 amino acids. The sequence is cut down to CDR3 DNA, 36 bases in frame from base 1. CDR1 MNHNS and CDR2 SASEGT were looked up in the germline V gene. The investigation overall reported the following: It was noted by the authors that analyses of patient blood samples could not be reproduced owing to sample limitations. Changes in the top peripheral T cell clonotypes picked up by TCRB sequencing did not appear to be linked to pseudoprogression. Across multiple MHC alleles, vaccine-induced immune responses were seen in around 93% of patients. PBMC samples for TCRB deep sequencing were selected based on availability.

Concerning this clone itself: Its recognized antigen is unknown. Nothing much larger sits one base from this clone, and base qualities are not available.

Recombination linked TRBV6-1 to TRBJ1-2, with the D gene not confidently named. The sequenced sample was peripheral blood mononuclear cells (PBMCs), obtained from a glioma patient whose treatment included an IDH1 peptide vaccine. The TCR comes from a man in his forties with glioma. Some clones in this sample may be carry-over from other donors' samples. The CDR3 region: CASRPGGYGYTF. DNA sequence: TGTGCCAGCCGACCGGGTGGCTATGGCTACACCTTC.